The clone carrying this TCR beta chain came up a few times. The antigen is unknown. The sample originates from a study of T cell repertoires in cytomegalovirus infection. Across the study: An indication of both CMV infection and matching HLA type came from public TCR beta signatures. General study findings and limits: Based on cumulative public TCR beta family frequency, carriers of CMV plus the relevant HLA were identified. Clonotypes of TCR beta that were HLA-C-restricted and CMV-specific dominated the ex vivo response.

TCRdb independently ran MiXCR on the reads; one entry per CDR3 protein. The table lists 150,000 to 200,000 distinct CDR3 sequences, approximately 17% of them singletons. Germline V gene data show CDR1 as SNHLY and CDR2 as FYNNEI. The length of the CDR3 is 13 residues. Trimming removed 2 bases from V and 8 bases from J, with 9 bases in between. The receptor comes from a human donor in good health (CMV status not recorded). Some clones in this sample may be carry-over from other donors' samples. The V and J genes are TRBV2 and TRBJ1-4; D gene uncertain. Sequenced material: CD8+ T cells from PBMCs. CDR3 nucleotides: TGTGCCAGCAGTGAATTCATAAGCGAAAAACTGTTTTTT. Amino acids: CASSEFISEKLFF.